Below, 26 T cell receptor beta chains from the same sample are listed, as sequenced in a study of shared clonotypes between healthy human individuals. Sequencing used immunoSEQ multiplex PCR; TCRdb keeps in-frame clones, though not all of them. The sample includes about 500,000 clones, more than 70% of them seen just once. The source material was PBMCs. Every receptor here comes from a middle-aged woman in good health. Some clones in this sample may be carry-over from other donors' samples.

The V call is TRBV9, the J call TRBJ2-7; D assignment may be TRBD1 or TRBD2 (5 bases each). The CDR3 sequence is 14 residues long. Trimming removed 3 bases at V and 6 bases at J, with 16 bases between. Germline CDR1 and CDR2: SGDLS and YYNGEE. This CDR3 reads CASSGSGTAREQYF. CDR3 nucleotides: TGTGCCAGCAGCGGCTCCGGGACGGCGCGCGAGCAGTACTTC.

The chain employs TRBV6-5 and TRBJ1-2; D is possibly TRBD1 (6 bases). The CDR3 extends over 12 amino acids. Trimming took 11 bases from V and 5 from J, leaving 15 bases between them. CDR1 is MNHEY, CDR2 SVGAGI, per germline. The CDR3 sequence is CASQGLGYGYTF. The CDR3 DNA reads TGTGCCTCACAGGGTTTAGGGTATGGCTACACCTTC.

The chain recombines TRBV18 with TRBJ1-2; D unclear. Per the germline V gene, CDR1 is KGHSH and CDR2 is LQKENI. The CDR3 runs 15 residues. The ends were cut back, 0 bases at V and 3 bases at J, with 11 bases in the middle. The CDR3 protein is CASSPPRGTDYGYTF. The CDR3 nucleotides read TGTGCCAGCTCACCACCCCGAGGAACAGACTATGGCTACACCTTC.

This clone was seen once. The rearrangement joins TRBV7-6 to TRBJ2-1; the D is unclear. Germline CDR1 and CDR2: SGHVS and FNYEAQ. The CDR3 consists of 13 residues. V lost 3 bases and J lost 4, with 7 bases in between. As DNA, the CDR3 is TGTGCCAGCAGCTTCGCCGAATACAATGAGCAGTTCTTC. This gives the protein CASSFAEYNEQFF.

The CDR3 sequence: CASSTGDQPQHF. The DNA of the CDR3 is TGTGCCAGCAGTACAGGGGATCAGCCCCAGCATTTT. The chain recombines TRBV28 with TRBJ1-5; TRBD1 matches at 7 bases. Germline V CDR1 and CDR2: MDHEN, SYDVKM. The junction had 0 bases not matched to a gene; V was cut back by 5 bases and J by 5 bases. The CDR3 covers 12 residues.

This clone came up once. The V and J genes are TRBV7-9 and TRBJ1-2, with TRBD1 matching over 7 bases. Trimming cost V 5 bases and J 12 bases; bases outside gene matches: 9. Germline CDR1 reads SEHNR; CDR2 reads FQNEAQ (reference sequence). The CDR3 spans 12 residues. DNA for the CDR3: TGTGCCAGCAGCAGACAGGGTTTGGTCCACACCTTC. Translating it yields CASSRQGLVHTF. Based on the CDR3 plus reference TRBV7-9 and TRBJ1-2, the full variable domain is DTGVSQNPRHKITKRGQNVTFRCDPISEHNRLYWYRQTLGQGPEFLTYFQNEAQLEKSRLLSDRFSAERPKGSFSTLEIQRTEQGDSAMYLCASSRQGLVHTFGSGTRLTVV.

A note on this clone: A single base is all that separates this from a far larger clone, so a read error is likely. V and J are TRBV2 and TRBJ1-2, with TRBD1 matching 11 bases. CDR3 length: 17 amino acids. CDR1 and CDR2 from the germline V gene are SNHLY and FYNNEI. V lost 3 bases and J lost 5; bases outside the gene matches: 11. CDR3 residues: CASSEFGTGGPSYGYTF. CDR3 DNA: TGTGCCAGCAGTGAGTTTGGGACAGGGGGACCGAGTTATGGCTACACCTTC.

This chain uses TRBV7-2 with TRBJ2-1, with 12 bases lining up with TRBD2. This CDR3 has 17 amino acids. Trimming cost V 6 bases and J 8 bases; bases outside gene matches: 14. Germline CDR1 reads SGHTA; CDR2 reads FQGNSA. The CDR3 protein is CASSPDGLAGSQDEQFF. The CDR3 bases are TGTGCCAGCAGTCCCGACGGACTAGCGGGAAGTCAGGATGAGCAGTTCTTC.

This clone has a single count. The J gene is TRBJ2-3, the V gene TRBV30; D not resolved. Per the germline V gene, CDR1 is GTSNPN and CDR2 is SVGIG (reference sequence). The CDR3 runs 13 residues. The V gene lost 2 bases and the J gene lost 5 bases, with 11 bases spanning the gap. The CDR3, as DNA: TGTGCCTGGAGTCCCGAAAGCGTAGATACGCAGTATTTT. Translating it yields CAWSPESVDTQYF.

The count of this clone is one. The chain is built from TRBV27 and TRBJ2-7, with 8 bases aligning to TRBD2. Germline loops: CDR1 MNHEY, CDR2 SMNVEV (reference sequence). The J segment lost 7 bases and the V segment lost 6 bases, leaving 8 bases of the junction unmatched. This CDR3 has 13 amino acids. The CDR3 protein is CASSYGRAREQYF. DNA for the CDR3: TGTGCCAGCAGCTACGGGAGGGCCCGAGAGCAGTACTTC.

The chain links TRBV5-1 to TRBJ2-5, with 10 bases aligning to TRBD2. The CDR3 extends over 17 amino acids. Trimming cost V 2 bases and J 5 bases; bases outside gene matches: 12. Germline lookup yields CDR1 SGHRS and CDR2 YFSETQ. CDR3 sequence: CASSLGALAGVGETQYF. CDR3 bases: TGCGCCAGCAGCTTAGGAGCCCTAGCGGGAGTAGGGGAGACCCAGTACTTC.

This chain connects TRBV18 to TRBJ2-1; maybe TRBD2 (5 bases). CDR1 is KGHSH and CDR2 is LQKENI in the germline V gene. The CDR3 has 14 amino acids. The V end was cut by 3 bases, the J end by 0 bases, with 6 bases between. In DNA, the CDR3 is TGTGCCAGCTCACCTGGGAGCTCCTACAATGAGCAGTTCTTC. This encodes CASSPGSSYNEQFF. Together with reference TRBV18 and TRBJ2-1, the CDR3 gives the full variable domain: NAGVMQNPRHLVRRRGQEARLRCSPMKGHSHVYWYRQLPEEGLKFMVYLQKENIIDESGMPKERFSAEFPKEGPSILRIQQVVRGDSAAYFCASSPGSSYNEQFFGPGTRLTVL.

Concerning this clone itself: With only one base between it and a far larger clone, this is likely a read error. V usage is TRBV10-1 and J usage is TRBJ2-5, with TRBD1 identical over 11 bases. Germline V gives CDR1 WNHNN, CDR2 SYGVQD (reference sequence). The CDR3 extends over 14 amino acids. The CDR3 reads CTSSGTGGRGTQYF. The CDR3 DNA sequence: TGCACCAGCAGTGGGACAGGGGGACGTGGGACCCAGTACTTC.

Points on this clone: A far larger clone is one base from this, pointing to a likely read error. The V and J genes are TRBV6-5 and TRBJ2-1; D is uncertain. Trimming removed 2 bases from V and 9 bases from J, with 14 bases in between. The length of the CDR3 is 14 residues. In germline, CDR1 is MNHEY, CDR2 SVGAGI. The CDR3 is CASSYGTIAGEQFF. Here the CDR3 DNA reads TGTGCCAGCAGTTACGGAACTATCGCCGGTGAGCAGTTCTTC.

In its sample, this clone was seen many times. V is TRBV30 and J is TRBJ1-4; D is unclear. CDR3 size: 13 residues. V was trimmed by 1 base and J by 8 bases, leaving 11 bases between them. Germline V gives CDR1 GTSNPN, CDR2 SVGIG (reference sequence). The CDR3, as DNA: TGTGCCTGGAGTGAAGGGTTGGAGGAAAAACTGTTTTTT. It translates to CAWSEGLEEKLFF.

The chain links TRBV11-2 to TRBJ2-7; 7 bases fit TRBD1. The J segment lost 2 bases and the V segment lost 1 base, leaving 2 bases of the junction unmatched. The CDR3 length is 14 residues. Germline CDR1 SGHAT, CDR2 FQNNGV. The CDR3 DNA reads TGTGCCAGCAGCTTAGTGACAGGGCCCTACGAGCAGTACTTC. Protein: CASSLVTGPYEQYF.

For this clone: A read error may produce the germline difference seen at one junction end. The chain couples TRBV30 to TRBJ2-7; 7 bases match TRBD2. Germline V gene lookup returns CDR1 GTSNPN and CDR2 SVGIG (reference sequence). This CDR3 region has 10 residues. CDR3 coding DNA: TGTGCCTGGACCAAAGGCGGGAGCGGATTC. Translated: CAWTKGGSGF.

This chain joins TRBV19 and TRBJ1-2, with D maybe TRBD1 (5 bases). CDR1 is LNHDA, CDR2 SQIVND, per germline (reference sequence). The CDR3 spans 14 residues. With 3 bases removed from V and 8 bases from J, the gap between germline ends came to 16 bases. As DNA, the CDR3 is TGTGCCAGTAGTATCGAGCCAGGGCGATCCGGCTACACCTTC. This gives the protein CASSIEPGRSGYTF.

Points on this clone: This may be a read error, as it is one base from a much larger clone. Here the CDR3 reads CASSLGSGTRGTGELSF. The CDR3 coding sequence is TGTGCCAGCAGCTTGGGCTCCGGGACTAGGGGCACCGGGGAGCTGTCTTTT. This chain connects TRBV5-6 to TRBJ2-2, with 8 bases that match TRBD2. This CDR3 contains 17 residues. The germline CDR1 and CDR2 sequences are SGHDT and YYEEEE. Full variable domain (rest looked up from reference TRBV5-6 and TRBJ2-2): DAGVTQSPTHLIKTRGQQVTLRCSPKSGHDTVSWYQQALGQGPQFIFQYYEEEERQRGNFPDRFSGHQFPNYSSELNVNALLLGDSALYLCASSLGSGTRGTGELSFGEGSRLTVL.

In its sample, this clone was seen a few times. V usage is TRBV19 and J usage is TRBJ1-5; the D gene is possibly TRBD1 (6 bases). Germline V gene lookup returns CDR1 LNHDA and CDR2 SQIVND (reference sequence). V gave up 7 bases and J gave up 7 bases, with 14 bases separating them. CDR3 length: 13 amino acids. The CDR3 DNA follows: TGTGCCAGTAAAACAGGGAGGGAACAGCCCCAGCATTTT. Its translation: CASKTGREQPQHF. The full variable domain, in which reference TRBV19 and TRBJ1-5 provide the parts outside the CDR3, is DGGITQSPKYLFRKEGQNVTLSCEQNLNHDAMYWYRQDPGQGLRLIYYSQIVNDFQKGDIAEGYSVSREKKESFPLTVTSAQKNPTAFYLCASKTGREQPQHFGDGTRLSIL.

This chain links TRBV4-1 with TRBJ1-6, with 8 bases aligning to TRBD1. CDR1 and CDR2 (germline): MGHRA, YSYEKL. This CDR3 contains 15 residues. The ends lost 0 bases at V and 8 bases at J; junction bases unmatched: 3. CDR3 DNA sequence: TGCGCCAGCAGCCAAGAGGGACAGGCATATTCACCCCTCCACTTT. It specifies CASSQEGQAYSPLHF.

The V gene is TRBV11-3, the J gene TRBJ2-7; TRBD1 aligns across 7 bases. V lost 7 bases, J lost 1 base, and 10 bases stayed unmatched. This CDR3 contains 15 residues. Germline V gives CDR1 SGHNT, CDR2 YENEEA. CDR3 bases: TGTGCCAGCAACCTTGACCGGGACAGATCCTACGAGCAGTACTTC. Amino acids: CASNLDRDRSYEQYF.

This clone was picked up one time. The V gene is TRBV7-9, the J gene TRBJ2-3; 7 nucleotides match TRBD2. This CDR3 contains 16 residues. Germline V lookup: CDR1 SEHNR, CDR2 FQNEAQ (reference sequence). Unmatched junction bases numbered 10, after V lost 6 bases and J lost 1 base. CDR3 loop: CASSWGGSGRTDTQYF. The CDR3 DNA is TGTGCCAGCAGTTGGGGGGGTAGCGGTCGCACAGATACGCAGTATTTT.

This sequence joins TRBV6-6 and TRBJ2-7, with 9 bases identical to TRBD1. The germline CDR1 and CDR2 sequences are MNHNY and SVGAGI (reference sequence). This CDR3 comprises 15 residues. V lost 0 bases, J lost 3 bases, and 3 bases stayed unmatched. Written as DNA, the CDR3 is TGTGCCAGCAGTTACTCGGGACAGGGAGGCTACGAGCAGTACTTC. This translates into CASSYSGQGGYEQYF.

This chain links TRBV28 with TRBJ2-7; 8 bases fit TRBD2. CDR3 size: 15 residues. Germline CDR1 and CDR2: MDHEN and SYDVKM. V dropped 6 bases and J dropped 0; count of bases not matched to a gene: 7. The CDR3 spells CASSFSGDSSYEQYF. DNA for the CDR3: TGTGCCAGCAGCTTTAGCGGGGATAGCTCCTACGAGCAGTACTTC.

This clone was detected only a few times. J is TRBJ2-5 and V is TRBV6-1; TRBD1 agrees at 9 bases. After removal of 6 bases from V and 2 bases from J, the junction contained 4 bases not matched to a gene. The germline CDR1 and CDR2 sequences are MNHNS and SASEGT. The CDR3 runs 14 residues. CDR3 sequence reads: CASSKDRGQETQYF. CDR3 bases: TGTGCCAGCAGCAAGGACAGGGGTCAAGAGACCCAGTACTTC.